One sample yielded the 16 T cell receptor beta chains listed below, sequenced in a study of CD8 T cells in ankylosing spondylitis. In TCRdb, the 5' RACE reads were re-called with MiXCR into one record per CDR3 protein. The profile shows about 500,000 distinct CDR3 sequences, roughly 13% of them singletons. Findings and caveats of the study: Seemingly characteristic of ankylosing spondylitis blood was a TCR beta motif consisting of under 10 highly homologous variants.

No antigen has been assigned to these receptors. The sample taken for sequencing was blood, either unsorted or a sorted T cell fraction (not recorded which). Every receptor here comes from a male donor with ankylosing spondylitis.

This clonotype was found many times. The gene calls are TRBV3-1 and TRBJ1-5, with D tentatively TRBD1 (5 bases). The V end lost 1 base, the J end lost 6 bases, and 13 bases lay between the germline ends. The CDR3 consists of 15 residues. CDR1 and CDR2 from the germline V gene are LGHDT and YNNKEL (reference sequence). CDR3 nucleotide sequence: TGTGCCAGCAGCCAAGTGACAGATCTGGGTCAGCCCCAGCATTTT. It translates to CASSQVTDLGQPQHF.

This clonotype was counted only a few times. The chain uses TRBV19 and TRBJ1-2, with unresolved D. The CDR3 has 14 amino acids. CDR1 and CDR2 from the germline V gene are LNHDA and SQIVND (reference sequence). The V end lost 1 base, the J end lost 4 bases, and 10 bases lay between the germline ends. The CDR3 region is CASSIGSAFYGYTF. Here the CDR3 DNA reads TGTGCCAGTAGTATAGGATCAGCTTTCTATGGCTACACCTTC.

There are many counts of this clonotype. The V call is TRBV28, the J call TRBJ2-1; 7 bases match TRBD1. Germline assignment: CDR1 MDHEN and CDR2 SYDVKM. V shed 3 bases, J shed 1 base, and the junction held 6 bases outside the gene matches. The CDR3 runs to 16 residues. Here the CDR3 reads CASSFLAGGSYNEQFF. Written as DNA, the CDR3 is TGTGCCAGCAGTTTCTTAGCAGGGGGTTCCTACAATGAGCAGTTCTTC.

This clonotype was seen repeatedly, ten times or more. V gene TRBV29-1 combines with J gene TRBJ1-3, with D uncertain. From germline, CDR1 is SQVTM and CDR2 ANQGSEA. Trimming cost V 4 bases and J 4 bases, with 5 bases left between them. The CDR3 sequence is 11 residues long. CDR3 sequence reads: CSVGTGNTIYF. The CDR3 DNA follows: TGCAGCGTTGGGACGGGAAACACCATATATTTT.

This chain links TRBV2 with TRBJ1-4, with D possibly being TRBD1 (5 bases). CDR3 size: 15 residues. Trimming cost V 5 bases and J 0 bases, with 10 bases left between them. Germline lookup yields CDR1 SNHLY and CDR2 FYNNEI. The CDR3 region is CASSQGTATNEKLFF. The CDR3 DNA reads TGTGCCAGCAGTCAAGGGACTGCAACTAATGAAAAACTGTTTTTT.

This rearrangement joins TRBV5-1 to TRBJ2-2, with a tentative D call TRBD1 (5 bases). Trimming removed 0 bases at V and 7 bases at J, with 16 bases between. There are 16 residues in the CDR3. CDR1 SGHRS and CDR2 YFSETQ come from the germline V gene. CDR3 region: CASSLAWPGNGGELFF. Written as DNA, the CDR3 is TGCGCCAGCAGCTTGGCCTGGCCAGGGAATGGCGGGGAGCTGTTTTTT.

This clonotype was detected many times. The gene calls are TRBV11-2 and TRBJ1-1; D may be TRBD1 (5 bases). The CDR3 sequence is 14 residues long. The ends were cut back, 2 bases at V and 7 bases at J, with 14 bases in the middle. Germline CDR1 reads SGHAT; CDR2 reads FQNNGV. CDR3 in amino acids: CASSLRGWGNEAFF. For the CDR3, the DNA is TGTGCCAGCAGCTTAAGGGGCTGGGGGAATGAAGCTTTCTTT. The full variable domain, rest sourced from reference TRBV11-2 and TRBJ1-1, is EAGVAQSPRYKIIEKRQSVAFWCNPISGHATLYWYQQILGQGPKLLIQFQNNGVVDDSQLPKDRFSAERLKGVDSTLKIQPAKLEDSAVYLCASSLRGWGNEAFFGQGTRLTVV.

J is TRBJ2-3 and V is TRBV27; D might be TRBD1 or TRBD2, each matching 5 bases. Trimming stripped 5 bases from V and 6 bases from J, with 12 bases between. This CDR3 is 13 amino acids long. Germline CDR1 reads MNHEY; CDR2 reads SMNVEV (reference sequence). This chain's CDR3 is CASSTKGRDTQYF. CDR3 nucleotide sequence: TGTGCCAGCAGTACGAAGGGACGGGATACGCAGTATTTT.

The V call is TRBV12-3 or TRBV12-4, the J call TRBJ2-4, with D maybe TRBD1 (6 bases). This CDR3 comprises 14 residues. Trimming left V 5 bases short and J 7 bases short, with 15 bases between. CDR3 DNA sequence: TGTGCCAGCAGTCATGGACCAGGGGAGAACATTCAGTACTTC. Protein: CASSHGPGENIQYF.

This clonotype has a handful of counts. This chain joins TRBV2 and TRBJ1-1; D gene unclear. This CDR3 has 12 amino acids. Per germline, CDR1 SNHLY and CDR2 FYNNEI. In nucleotides, the CDR3 is TGTGCGGGGAAAAAACGGAACACTGAAGCTTTCTTT. This codes for CAGKKRNTEAFF.

The CDR3 loop reads CSLAGVATDTQYF. The CDR3 nucleotides are TGCAGTTTAGCGGGAGTAGCCACAGATACGCAGTATTTT. V gene TRBV20-1 combines with J gene TRBJ2-3; 9 nucleotides match TRBD2. The V segment lost 8 bases and the J segment 2 bases; nucleotides outside the gene matches: 5. Germline values: CDR1 DFQATT, CDR2 SNEGSKA (reference sequence). The CDR3 spans 13 residues.

This clonotype was recorded a few times. V is TRBV9 and J is TRBJ1-1; D gene uncertain. Trimming pared 2 bases from V and 4 bases from J, leaving 9 bases between. The CDR3 has 13 amino acids. Germline CDR1 SGDLS, CDR2 YYNGEE. The CDR3 spells CASSVWVGTEAFF. CDR3 DNA sequence: TGTGCCAGCAGCGTGTGGGTGGGCACTGAAGCTTTCTTT.

This clonotype appeared many times. This chain joins TRBV4-2 and TRBJ1-4; D is unclear. The CDR3 sequence is 15 residues long. The germline CDR1 and CDR2 sequences are LGHNA and YNFKEQ. The V end lost 0 bases, the J end lost 3 bases, and 8 bases lay between the germline ends. Here the CDR3 reads CASSQELTANEKLFF. The CDR3 DNA reads as TGTGCCAGCAGCCAAGAATTGACGGCTAATGAAAAACTGTTTTTT.

This clonotype was picked up a small number of times. The chain uses TRBV20-1 and TRBJ2-7; maybe TRBD2 (6 bases). Trimming pared 7 bases from V and 2 bases from J, leaving 15 bases between. The CDR3 totals 13 residues. Looked up from germline, CDR1 is DFQATT and CDR2 is SNEGSKA (reference sequence). The CDR3 DNA reads as TGCAGTGTTGCGGGACTCCGTGCCTACGAGCAGTACTTC. Translated, it gives CSVAGLRAYEQYF.

This clonotype has at least ten counts. The gene calls are TRBV7-9 and TRBJ2-2; the D gene is possibly TRBD1 (7 bases). The CDR3 extends over 15 amino acids. Germline V lookup: CDR1 SEHNR, CDR2 FQNEAQ (reference sequence). V lost 2 bases and J lost 4, with 11 bases in between. CDR3 bases: TGTGCCAGCAGCTTACGACAGGGAGGCACCGGGGAGCTGTTTTTT. Encoded protein: CASSLRQGGTGELFF.

This clonotype was picked up a small number of times. The rearrangement uses TRBV20-1 and TRBJ2-1; 10 nucleotides line up with TRBD2. V lost 0 bases and J lost 10; bases outside the gene matches: 9. The CDR3 runs 15 residues. The germline CDR1 and CDR2 sequences are DFQATT and SNEGSKA (reference sequence). CDR3 nucleotide sequence: TGCAGTGCTAGAGATAGACTAGCGGGTGGGTCGGAGCAGTTCTTC. Amino acids: CSARDRLAGGSEQFF.